This T cell receptor (beta chain) is drawn from a study of shared clonotypes between healthy human individuals. Some clones are missing from TCRdb's copy, which holds only in-frame ones; the method was immunoSEQ multiplex PCR. Of some 2,000,000 clones in the sample, roughly 95% are singletons; the top ten hold roughly 1%. The naive CD8 population came from CD45RO-negative cells selected for CCR7, without terminally differentiated effector memory CD45RA+ cells. The CDR3 is 13 residues long. Trimming took 0 bases from V and 2 from J, leaving 3 bases between them. Germline V gene data show CDR1 as MNHNS and CDR2 as SASEGT.

The chain has TRBV6-1 and TRBJ2-3; D remains ambiguous. The receptor's source is a man younger than 30 in good health. Input material: naive CD8+ T cells sorted from blood. The CDR3 is CASSEAPTDTQYF. The CDR3 region has the DNA TGTGCCAGCAGTGAAGCCCCCACAGATACGCAGTATTTT.